This TCR beta chain comes out of a study of T cells in Graves' hyperthyroidism and ophthalmopathy. The CDR3 loop spans 15 amino acids. Germline V CDR1 and CDR2: MNHEY, SVGAGI. Authors of the study amplified TCR beta CDR3 regions from RNA transcripts. First-round RT-PCR of the TCR CDR3 relied on the HTBI primer set. TCRdb independently ran MiXCR on the multiplex PCR reads; one entry per CDR3 protein. The repertoire holds about 560,000 distinct CDR3 sequences, with about a sixth as singletons. Whole-study findings and limits: For ophthalmopathy, model prediction preceded onset by a median roughly 6.3 months.

This clonotype was recorded a few times. As yet, its antigen is unknown. Germline and junction disagree at one end, which may indicate a read error. Graves' hyperthyroidism without ophthalmopathy progression within 18 months was termed stable. Patients were excluded because of uncontrolled infection, other autoimmune disease, pregnancy or lactation. The clonotype was recovered from a woman between 18 and 29 years old with Graves' hyperthyroidism. The V and J genes are TRBV6-5 and TRBJ2-7; the match to TRBD2 covers 8 bases. The sample was blood. The CDR3 DNA is TGTGCCAGCAGTTCGAACGGGGGGGCCACCTACAAGCAGTACTTC. The encoded protein is CASSSNGGATYKQYF.